This TCR beta chain was recorded in a study of CXCR3-negative and CXCR3-positive naive CD8 T cells. Background on the study: Overall TRB read output was 120 million to 150 million, and each library contained about 1.5 +/- 0.3 million reads.

CDR1 MNHEY and CDR2 SMNVEV come from the germline V gene (reference sequence). CDR3 length: 14 amino acids. The authors made the TRB cDNA libraries by 5' RACE using UMI labels. TCRdb re-called the 5' RACE reads; every CDR3 protein appears as one record, without DNA. This listing includes 70,000 to 100,000 distinct CDR3 sequences. With regard to this clonotype: What it binds is unknown.

Notes on the study in general: The TRBV-TRBJ usage of naive CXCR3-negative and CXCR3-positive cells was similar, but that of memory cells differed.

Material for sequencing was naive CXCR3- CD8+ T cells from blood. This sample's subset: CD45RO-CCR7+CD27+CD95- naive CD8+ T cells lacking CXCR3 (TNR3-). The rearrangement links TRBV27 to TRBJ2-5. The clonotype was recovered from a human donor in good health. Some clones in this sample may be carry-over from other donors' samples. The chain's CDR3 is CASSPLRSPETQYF.